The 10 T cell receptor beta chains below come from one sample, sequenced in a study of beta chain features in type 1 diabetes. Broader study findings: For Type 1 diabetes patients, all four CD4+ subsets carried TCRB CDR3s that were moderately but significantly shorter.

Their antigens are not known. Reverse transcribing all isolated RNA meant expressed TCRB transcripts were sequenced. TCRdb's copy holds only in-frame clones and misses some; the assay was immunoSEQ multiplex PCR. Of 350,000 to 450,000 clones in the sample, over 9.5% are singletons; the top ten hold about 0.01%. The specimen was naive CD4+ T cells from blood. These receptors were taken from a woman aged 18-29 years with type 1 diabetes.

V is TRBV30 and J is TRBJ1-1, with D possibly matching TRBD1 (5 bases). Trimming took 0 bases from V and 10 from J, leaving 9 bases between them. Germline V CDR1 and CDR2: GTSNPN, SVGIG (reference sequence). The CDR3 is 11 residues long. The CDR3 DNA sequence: TGTGCCTGGAGTGTGGGGGGAGGAGCTTTCTTT. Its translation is CAWSVGGGAFF.

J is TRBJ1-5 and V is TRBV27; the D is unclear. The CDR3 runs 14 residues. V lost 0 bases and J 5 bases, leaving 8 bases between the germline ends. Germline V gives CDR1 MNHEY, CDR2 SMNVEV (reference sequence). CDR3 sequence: CASSLSSRDQPQHF. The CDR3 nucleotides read TGTGCCAGCAGTTTATCCTCCCGGGATCAGCCCCAGCATTTT.

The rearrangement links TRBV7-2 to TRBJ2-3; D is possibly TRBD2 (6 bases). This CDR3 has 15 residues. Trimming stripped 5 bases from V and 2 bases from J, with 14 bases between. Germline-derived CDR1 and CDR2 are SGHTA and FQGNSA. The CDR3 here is CASSHTAGNTDTQYF. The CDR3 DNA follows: TGTGCCAGCAGCCACACGGCGGGGAACACAGATACGCAGTATTTT.

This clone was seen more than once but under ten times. CDR3 loop: CASSLLRDTEAFF. The CDR3 DNA reads TGTGCCAGCAGTCTGTTGAGGGACACTGAAGCTTTCTTT. V usage is TRBV28 and J usage is TRBJ1-1; D not certain. The V end was cut by 5 bases, the J end by 3 bases, with 10 bases between. The length of the CDR3 is 13 residues. Germline lookup yields CDR1 MDHEN and CDR2 SYDVKM.

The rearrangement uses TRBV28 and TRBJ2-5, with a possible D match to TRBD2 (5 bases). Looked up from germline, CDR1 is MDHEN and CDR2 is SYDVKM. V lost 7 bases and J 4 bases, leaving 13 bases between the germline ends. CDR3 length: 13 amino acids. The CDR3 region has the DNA TGTGCCAGCAAGGGAGTTGTGAGAGAGACCCAGTACTTC. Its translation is CASKGVVRETQYF.

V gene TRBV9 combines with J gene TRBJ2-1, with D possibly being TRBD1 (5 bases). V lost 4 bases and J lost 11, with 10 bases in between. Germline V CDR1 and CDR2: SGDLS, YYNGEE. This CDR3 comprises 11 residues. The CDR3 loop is CASSSDIKQFF. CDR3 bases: TGTGCCAGCAGCTCGGACATCAAGCAGTTCTTC.

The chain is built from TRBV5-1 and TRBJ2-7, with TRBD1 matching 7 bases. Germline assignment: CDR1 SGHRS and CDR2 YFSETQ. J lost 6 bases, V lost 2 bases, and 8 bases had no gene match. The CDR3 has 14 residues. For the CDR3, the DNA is TGCGCCAGCAGCTTACGACAGGGTATCGTCGAGCAGTACTTC. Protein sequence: CASSLRQGIVEQYF.

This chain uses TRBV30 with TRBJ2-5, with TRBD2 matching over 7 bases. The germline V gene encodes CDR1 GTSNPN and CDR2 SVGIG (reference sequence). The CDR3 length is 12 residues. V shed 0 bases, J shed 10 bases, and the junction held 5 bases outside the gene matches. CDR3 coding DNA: TGTGCCTGGAGTGTATGGGGGGGGAGCCAGTACTTC. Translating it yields CAWSVWGGSQYF. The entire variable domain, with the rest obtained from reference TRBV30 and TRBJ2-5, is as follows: SQTIHQWPATLVQPVGSPLSLECTVEGTSNPNLYWYRQAAGRGLQLLFYSVGIGQISSEVPQNLSASRPQDRQFILSSKKLLLSDSGFYLCAWSVWGGSQYFGPGTRLLVL.

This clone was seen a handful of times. Here the CDR3 reads CASSHESRGKYNEQFF. CDR3 sequence (DNA): TGTGCCAGCAGCCATGAGAGCAGGGGAAAGTACAATGAGCAGTTCTTC. This chain links TRBV7-9 with TRBJ2-1, with a tentative D call TRBD1 (6 bases). V was clipped by 5 bases and J by 4 bases, with 18 bases between them. The germline V gene has CDR1 SEHNR and CDR2 FQNEAQ (reference sequence). The CDR3 sequence is 16 residues long. Full variable domain (outside the CDR3, taken from reference TRBV7-9 and TRBJ2-1): DTGVSQNPRHKITKRGQNVTFRCDPISEHNRLYWYRQTLGQGPEFLTYFQNEAQLEKSRLLSDRFSAERPKGSFSTLEIQRTEQGDSAMYLCASSHESRGKYNEQFFGPGTRLTVL.

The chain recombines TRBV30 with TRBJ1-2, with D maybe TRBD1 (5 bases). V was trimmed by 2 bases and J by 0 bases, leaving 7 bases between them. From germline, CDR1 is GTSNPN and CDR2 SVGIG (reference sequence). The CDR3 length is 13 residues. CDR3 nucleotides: TGTGCCTGGAGTCGGGGGGCTAACTATGGCTACACCTTC. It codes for CAWSRGANYGYTF.